One sample yielded the 25 T cell receptor beta chains listed below, sequenced in a study of blood T cell repertoires in COVID-19. The table came from immunoSEQ multiplex PCR; TCRdb's copy has only in-frame clones and leaves some out. The data show hundreds of thousands of clones, with just under 85% seen just once and roughly 10% held by the top ten. Source material: peripheral blood. Receptors were obtained from a man at least 80 years old with acute or convalescent COVID-19.

The rearrangement uses TRBV6-5 and TRBJ1-1; 7 bases map to TRBD1. V lost 7 bases and J lost 1; bases outside the gene matches: 6. The germline CDR1 and CDR2 sequences are MNHEY and SVGAGI. This CDR3 region has 14 residues. Here the CDR3 reads CASTRQGENTEAFF. CDR3 in DNA: TGTGCCAGCACTCGCCAGGGGGAGAACACTGAAGCTTTCTTT.

The chain has TRBV6-1 and TRBJ1-5; no definite D call. The germline CDR1 and CDR2 sequences are MNHNS and SASEGT. Trimming took 0 bases from V and 1 from J, leaving 13 bases between them. The CDR3 extends over 17 amino acids. The CDR3 region has the DNA TGTGCCAGCAGTGAAGCGCAGTTGGCCAGGAGCAATCAGCCCCAGCATTTT. Its protein product is CASSEAQLARSNQPQHF.

J is TRBJ1-1 and V is TRBV5-1, with TRBD1 as a possible D gene (6 bases). The V end was cut by 4 bases, the J end by 5 bases, with 24 bases between. The CDR3 is 17 residues long. Germline CDR1 and CDR2: SGHRS and YFSETQ. CDR3 sequence reads: CASSDWGWGRRETEAFF. In nucleotides, the CDR3 is TGCGCCAGCAGCGATTGGGGCTGGGGGCGAAGGGAGACTGAAGCTTTCTTT.

The chain carries TRBV11-3 and TRBJ1-1; 8 nucleotides match TRBD1. CDR1 and CDR2 from the germline V gene are SGHNT and YENEEA. CDR3 length: 16 amino acids. The V gene end was trimmed by 5 bases and the J gene end by 5 bases; junction bases not matched to a gene: 13. The CDR3: CASSQQGQGARTEAFF. In DNA, the CDR3 is TGTGCCAGCAGCCAGCAGGGTCAGGGGGCGAGGACTGAAGCTTTCTTT.

The chain carries TRBV28 and TRBJ1-2; 11 bases line up with TRBD1. This CDR3 contains 15 residues. The V gene end was trimmed by 3 bases and the J gene end by 4 bases; junction bases not matched to a gene: 4. Germline V gene sequence: CDR1 MDHEN, CDR2 SYDVKM. The CDR3 reads CASSLGGTGGYGYTF. The CDR3, as DNA: TGTGCCAGCAGTTTGGGGGGGACAGGGGGCTATGGCTACACCTTC.

The chain carries TRBV18 and TRBJ2-6; D call uncertain. CDR3 length: 15 residues. Trimming cost V 3 bases and J 0 bases, with 6 bases left between them. Germline CDR1 and CDR2: KGHSH and LQKENI. The CDR3: CASSPSSSGANVLTF. The CDR3 DNA reads TGTGCCAGCTCACCTTCGAGCTCTGGGGCCAACGTCCTGACTTTC. The whole variable domain, remainder taken from reference TRBV18 and TRBJ2-6, is NAGVMQNPRHLVRRRGQEARLRCSPMKGHSHVYWYRQLPEEGLKFMVYLQKENIIDESGMPKERFSAEFPKEGPSILRIQQVVRGDSAAYFCASSPSSSGANVLTFGAGSRLTVL.

This sequence joins TRBV5-1 and TRBJ1-6, with D possibly being TRBD1 (6 bases). Germline V lookup: CDR1 SGHRS, CDR2 YFSETQ. This CDR3 is 18 amino acids long. V gave up 4 bases and J gave up 0 bases, with 17 bases separating them. The CDR3 coding sequence is TGCGCCAGCAGCGCAGACAGGAATTCGGTCTCCTATAATTCACCCCTCCACTTT. Protein sequence: CASSADRNSVSYNSPLHF.

The rearrangement uses TRBV7-2 and TRBJ2-2; the match to TRBD1 covers 8 bases. The CDR3 sequence is 15 residues long. Germline trimming cut 5 bases from V and 5 bases from J; bases unmatched to any gene: 7. Germline V gene data show CDR1 as SGHTA and CDR2 as FQGNSA. In DNA, the CDR3 is TGTGCCAGCAGCCCCCGACAGGGGAGGACCGGGGAGCTGTTTTTT. It codes for CASSPRQGRTGELFF.

This chain joins TRBV27 and TRBJ2-2, with a possible D match to TRBD1 (6 bases). Trimming cost V 6 bases and J 2 bases, with 22 bases left between them. CDR3 size: 18 residues. CDR1 is MNHEY and CDR2 is SMNVEV in the germline V gene (reference sequence). The DNA of the CDR3 is TGTGCCAGCAGCTTTTCCCCCGCTAACAGGGTTAACACCGGGGAGCTGTTTTTT. Amino acids: CASSFSPANRVNTGELFF.

The chain employs TRBV27 and TRBJ1-1; tentative D call: TRBD1 (5 bases). Germline CDR1 reads MNHEY; CDR2 reads SMNVEV (reference sequence). Trimming took 2 bases from V and 3 from J, leaving 10 bases between them. This CDR3 is 14 amino acids long. DNA of the CDR3: TGTGCCAGCAGTTTAGGGGGGGAGGACACTGAAGCTTTCTTT. Protein sequence: CASSLGGEDTEAFF.

The chain links TRBV2 to TRBJ1-6; 9 bases line up with TRBD1. J lost 9 bases, V lost 4 bases, and 10 bases had no gene match. Per the germline V gene, CDR1 is SNHLY and CDR2 is FYNNEI. The CDR3 covers 16 residues. The CDR3 sequence: CASSVAGQGGISPLHF. The CDR3 DNA reads TGTGCCAGCAGTGTGGCGGGACAGGGTGGGATTTCACCCCTCCACTTT.

The chain has TRBV5-1 and TRBJ2-1; D unclear. Trimming stripped 0 bases from V and 1 base from J, with 11 bases between. Germline CDR1 and CDR2: SGHRS and YFSETQ. The CDR3 runs to 16 residues. CDR3: CASSLGVASSYNEQFF. The CDR3 DNA reads TGCGCCAGCAGCTTGGGGGTAGCTTCGTCCTACAATGAGCAGTTCTTC.

The chain uses TRBV6-5 and TRBJ2-7; D gene unclear. Germline lookup yields CDR1 MNHEY and CDR2 SVGAGI. The CDR3 contains 13 residues. V lost 8 bases and J 0 bases, leaving 11 bases between the germline ends. CDR3 DNA sequence: TGTGCCAGCGCGGTGTCCAGCTCCTACGAGCAGTACTTC. Amino acid sequence: CASAVSSSYEQYF.

This clone was observed a single time. The chain recombines TRBV11-2 with TRBJ1-3; D perhaps matches TRBD1 (6 bases). Germline CDR1 SGHAT, CDR2 FQNNGV. The V and J ends lost 5 bases and 0 bases respectively, with 17 bases between them. This CDR3 spans 17 amino acids. CDR3 region: CASSPRTVETSGNTIYF. The DNA for the CDR3 is TGTGCCAGCAGCCCCCGGACAGTCGAAACCTCTGGAAACACCATATATTTT.

V usage is TRBV24-1 and J usage is TRBJ2-3; 15 bases align to TRBD2. Unmatched junction bases numbered 8, after V lost 4 bases and J lost 4 bases. The CDR3 sequence is 18 residues long. Germline lookup yields CDR1 KGHDR and CDR2 SFDVKD. The CDR3 DNA sequence: TGTGCCACCAGTGACCCGGGACTAGCGGGAGGACTGGCAGATACGCAGTATTTT. It yields the protein CATSDPGLAGGLADTQYF.

J is TRBJ2-4 and V is TRBV15; 11 nucleotides match TRBD2. The ends lost 5 bases at V and 1 base at J; junction bases unmatched: 19. Germline loops: CDR1 LNHNV, CDR2 YYDKDF (reference sequence). The CDR3 extends over 21 amino acids. The CDR3: CATSPALSSSGRAVAKNIQYF. CDR3 in DNA: TGTGCCACCAGCCCCGCCCTGAGTAGTAGCGGGAGGGCCGTCGCCAAAAACATTCAGTACTTC. The whole variable domain, remainder taken from reference TRBV15 and TRBJ2-4, is DAMVIQNPRYQVTQFGKPVTLSCSQTLNHNVMYWYQQKSSQAPKLLFHYYDKDFNNEADTPDNFQSRRPNTSFCFLDIRSPGLGDTAMYLCATSPALSSSGRAVAKNIQYFGAGTRLSVL.

As regards this clone: Other DNA sequences of this sample code for an identical CDR3. The rearrangement links TRBV10-2 to TRBJ1-2; 7 bases agree with TRBD1. The V gene end was trimmed by 0 bases and the J gene end by 8 bases; junction bases not matched to a gene: 3. This CDR3 region has 13 residues. Germline loops: CDR1 WSHSY, CDR2 SAAADI. CDR3 nucleotide sequence: TGCGCCAGCAGTGAGTCGACAGGGTACGGCTACACCTTC. Protein sequence: CASSESTGYGYTF.

This clone was picked up one time. The rearrangement joins TRBV5-4 to TRBJ2-7; 7 bases match TRBD2. The germline V gene encodes CDR1 SGHNT and CDR2 YYREEE (reference sequence). V shed 4 bases, J shed 0 bases, and the junction held 7 bases outside the gene matches. The CDR3 spans 15 residues. The CDR3 here is CASSPSSGISYEQYF. The CDR3 DNA reads as TGTGCCAGCAGCCCCTCCAGCGGGATCTCCTACGAGCAGTACTTC.

This clone was detected only a few times. The gene calls are TRBV27 and TRBJ2-1; 12 bases line up with TRBD2. CDR3 length equals 15 residues. The germline V gene encodes CDR1 MNHEY and CDR2 SMNVEV (reference sequence). Losses at the gene ends were 7 bases for V and 10 bases for J; bases not matched to a gene: 11. CDR3 in DNA: TGTGCCAGCACCCCGAGGCTAGCGGGGGGGAGGGAGCAGTTCTTC. This encodes CASTPRLAGGREQFF.

This sequence joins TRBV29-1 and TRBJ2-3; 16 bases agree with TRBD2. The CDR3 length is 15 residues. Germline loops: CDR1 SQVTM, CDR2 ANQGSEA. The junction had 7 bases not matched to a gene; V was cut back by 7 bases and J by 6 bases. The CDR3 protein is CSAKGLAGGRDTQYF. DNA of the CDR3: TGCAGCGCCAAGGGACTAGCGGGGGGGCGGGATACGCAGTATTTT.

The V gene is TRBV19, the J gene TRBJ2-5; 9 bases are a match to TRBD1. CDR3 length equals 18 residues. Germline-derived CDR1 and CDR2 are LNHDA and SQIVND (reference sequence). After removal of 6 bases from V and 3 bases from J, the junction contained 17 bases not matched to a gene. The CDR3 loop reads CASRLKHRGLLREETQYF. In DNA form, the CDR3 reads TGTGCCAGTAGACTAAAACACAGGGGGCTTTTGAGGGAAGAGACCCAGTACTTC.

The chain joins TRBV15 to TRBJ2-7; perhaps TRBD1 as D (6 bases). CDR1 is LNHNV and CDR2 is YYDKDF in the germline V gene (reference sequence). V dropped 5 bases and J dropped 6 bases, with 17 bases sitting between them. CDR3 length: 14 amino acids. CDR3 loop: CATSVRQAEGEQYF. Here the CDR3 DNA reads TGTGCCACCAGCGTCCGACAGGCCGAGGGCGAGCAGTACTTC.

The chain links TRBV5-1 to TRBJ1-1; the D is unclear. The CDR3 extends over 15 amino acids. Trimming removed 0 bases from V and 5 bases from J, with 14 bases in between. Germline CDR1 is SGHRS and CDR2 is YFSETQ. DNA for the CDR3: TGCGCCAGCAGCTTGGGGAGGGTACGGGGAACTGAAGCTTTCTTT. Translating gives CASSLGRVRGTEAFF. Full variable domain (missing parts from reference TRBV5-1 and TRBJ1-1): KAGVTQTPRYLIKTRGQQVTLSCSPISGHRSVSWYQQTPGQGLQFLFEYFSETQRNKGNFPGRFSGRQFSNSRSEMNVSTLELGDSALYLCASSLGRVRGTEAFFGQGTRLTVV.

This clone was counted once. The chain combines TRBV9 with TRBJ2-1; possible D gene TRBD2, 7 bases. Germline V lookup: CDR1 SGDLS, CDR2 YYNGEE. The V gene lost 0 bases and the J gene lost 5 bases, with 15 bases spanning the gap. The CDR3 is 16 amino acids. CDR3 nucleotides: TGTGCCAGCAGCGTAGCTCTCAGGGGAGGGGACAATGAGCAGTTCTTC. It translates to CASSVALRGGDNEQFF.

The V gene is TRBV18, the J gene TRBJ1-1; D is undetermined. V lost 0 bases to trimming and J lost 12 bases, with 11 bases between them. CDR1 and CDR2 (germline): KGHSH, LQKENI. This CDR3 has 12 amino acids. DNA for the CDR3: TGTGCCAGCTCACCACCGGCGGGGTTAACTTTCTTT. Translated, it gives CASSPPAGLTFF.